Each of the 20 T cell receptor beta chains below was sequenced from the same sample in a study of blood T cell repertoires in COVID-19. Here immunoSEQ multiplex PCR was the method, and the copy in TCRdb shows in-frame clones only, minus some. This sample has 90,000 to 150,000 clones, with 85% found just once. The sample comprised peripheral blood. These receptor sequences come from an older man with acute or convalescent COVID-19.

CDR3 sequence: CASSSQTRQGSEAFF. In nucleotides, the CDR3 is TGCGCCAGCAGCTCGCAAACCCGACAGGGATCTGAAGCTTTCTTT. The V call is TRBV5-1, the J call TRBJ1-1; 7 nucleotides line up with TRBD1. CDR3 size: 15 residues. CDR1 and CDR2 (germline): SGHRS, YFSETQ. The J segment lost 6 bases and the V segment lost 3 bases, leaving 11 bases of the junction unmatched. The complete variable domain, with remaining parts taken from reference TRBV5-1 and TRBJ1-1, reads KAGVTQTPRYLIKTRGQQVTLSCSPISGHRSVSWYQQTPGQGLQFLFEYFSETQRNKGNFPGRFSGRQFSNSRSEMNVSTLELGDSALYLCASSSQTRQGSEAFFGQGTRLTVV.

The rearrangement links TRBV28 to TRBJ1-4; TRBD1 matches 7 bases. Germline assignment: CDR1 MDHEN and CDR2 SYDVKM. V gave up 2 bases and J gave up 2 bases; unmatched junction bases: 2. The CDR3 contains 15 residues. The CDR3 DNA reads TGTGCCAGCAGTTTAGGAGGGGGCACTAATGAAAAACTGTTTTTT. It translates to CASSLGGGTNEKLFF.

The rearrangement links TRBV5-5 to TRBJ1-6; unclear D gene. The CDR3 totals 14 residues. Trimming left V 1 base short and J 7 bases short, with 9 bases between. The V gene's germline CDR1 is SGHKS and CDR2 YYEKEE (reference sequence). The CDR3 is CASSLLLFNSPLHF. CDR3 sequence (DNA): TGTGCCAGCAGCTTGCTCCTCTTCAATTCACCCCTCCACTTT.

J is TRBJ1-1 and V is TRBV9, with D perhaps matching TRBD1 (6 bases). The germline CDR1 and CDR2 sequences are SGDLS and YYNGEE. Between the trimmed V and J ends, which lost 4 bases and 10 bases, there was a span of 17 bases. CDR3 size: 13 residues. The CDR3 protein is CASSPRQEVRAFF. DNA for the CDR3: TGTGCCAGCAGCCCACGACAGGAGGTGAGAGCTTTCTTT.

This chain joins TRBV11-2 and TRBJ2-7; D unclear. V lost 2 bases, J lost 3 bases, and 14 bases lay in between. The germline gives CDR1 SGHAT, CDR2 FQNNGV. The CDR3 spans 15 residues. DNA of the CDR3: TGTGCCAGCAGCTTAAGCAGGCCCAGTTACTACGAGCAGTACTTC. It is translated as CASSLSRPSYYEQYF.

V gene TRBV7-9 combines with J gene TRBJ2-1, with D possibly being TRBD2 (6 bases). The CDR3 consists of 15 residues. Germline CDR1 and CDR2: SEHNR and FQNEAQ (reference sequence). V lost 1 base to trimming and J lost 5 bases, with 12 bases between them. This chain's CDR3 is CASSLEAGPNNEQFF. The DNA for the CDR3 is TGTGCCAGCAGCTTAGAGGCGGGACCCAACAATGAGCAGTTCTTC.

V usage is TRBV4-3 and J usage is TRBJ2-2, with D perhaps TRBD2 (5 bases). Germline V gene lookup returns CDR1 LGHNA and CDR2 YSLEER. The V end lost 5 bases, the J end lost 5 bases, and 18 bases lay between the germline ends. The CDR3 is made up of 16 amino acids. The CDR3 DNA reads as TGCGCCAGCAGCTCGGGGATTCCCCTAAATACCGGGGAGCTGTTTTTT. It specifies CASSSGIPLNTGELFF.

The chain carries TRBV28 and TRBJ1-5; 12 nucleotides align to TRBD1. V lost 4 bases to trimming and J lost 9 bases; unmatched junction nucleotides: 13. This CDR3 is 17 amino acids long. From germline, CDR1 is MDHEN and CDR2 SYDVKM. CDR3 sequence reads: CASSSRLGQGARGPQHF. DNA of the CDR3: TGTGCCAGCAGTTCCCGCCTGGGACAGGGGGCTAGAGGGCCCCAGCATTTT.

This clone has just a few counts. V and J are TRBV7-2 and TRBJ1-2; D remains ambiguous. In germline, CDR1 is SGHTA, CDR2 FQGNSA. The CDR3 covers 15 residues. Between the trimmed V and J ends, which lost 5 bases and 5 bases, there was a span of 18 bases. In DNA form, the CDR3 reads TGTGCCAGCAGCCTTCAAGAAGGACCGGGGTATGGCTACACCTTC. Translated: CASSLQEGPGYGYTF. The variable domain in full, completed from reference TRBV7-2 and TRBJ1-2, reads GAGVSQSPSNKVTEKGKDVELRCDPISGHTALYWYRQSLGQGLEFLIYFQGNSAPDKSGLPSDRFSAERTGGSVSTLTIQRTQQEDSAVYLCASSLQEGPGYGYTFGSGTRLTVV.

J is TRBJ1-1 and V is TRBV5-6; D call uncertain. The length of the CDR3 is 14 residues. The germline V gene has CDR1 SGHDT and CDR2 YYEEEE. V was pared by 0 bases and J by 5 bases, with 11 bases between. The CDR3 sequence is CASSLGSGTTEAFF. The CDR3 DNA is TGTGCCAGCAGCTTGGGGAGTGGCACGACTGAAGCTTTCTTT. The whole variable domain, remainder taken from reference TRBV5-6 and TRBJ1-1, is DAGVTQSPTHLIKTRGQQVTLRCSPKSGHDTVSWYQQALGQGPQFIFQYYEEEERQRGNFPDRFSGHQFPNYSSELNVNALLLGDSALYLCASSLGSGTTEAFFGQGTRLTVV.

Only one count was recorded for this clone. The rearrangement joins TRBV25-1 to TRBJ1-5, with a weak D call TRBD1 (5 bases). The CDR3 runs 15 residues. V dropped 3 bases and J dropped 1 base, with 10 bases sitting between them. Germline V gene data show CDR1 as MGHDK and CDR2 as SYGVNS. The CDR3 DNA reads as TGTGCCAGCAGTGAGACTGGGGGGAGCAATCAGCCCCAGCATTTT. This codes for CASSETGGSNQPQHF.

The chain joins TRBV19 to TRBJ2-7, with 7 nucleotides matching TRBD1. CDR1 and CDR2 from the germline V gene are LNHDA and SQIVND (reference sequence). CDR3 length equals 15 residues. With V trimmed by 5 bases and J by 0 bases, 7 bases remained unmatched. This chain's CDR3 is CASSVTGSFSYEQYF. The CDR3 DNA reads TGTGCCAGTAGTGTGACAGGGTCTTTCTCCTACGAGCAGTACTTC.

V usage is TRBV4-1 and J usage is TRBJ1-4, with D unclear. From germline, CDR1 is MGHRA and CDR2 YSYEKL. V was pared by 0 bases and J by 6 bases, with 11 bases between. The CDR3 consists of 15 residues. The CDR3 DNA reads as TGCGCCAGCAGCCAAGATCGTGAGGGCTATGAAAAACTGTTTTTT. Translation: CASSQDREGYEKLFF.

V gene TRBV6-5 combines with J gene TRBJ1-1; no firm D call. The germline V and J ends were trimmed by 0 bases and 2 bases, with 7 bases remaining between them. CDR1 and CDR2 from the germline V gene are MNHEY and SVGAGI. The CDR3 runs to 14 residues. The CDR3 sequence: CASSYSLSNTEAFF. The DNA of the CDR3 is TGTGCCAGCAGTTACTCCCTATCTAACACTGAAGCTTTCTTT.

The chain employs TRBV21-1 and TRBJ2-1; whether TRBD1, the table's D call, matches the DNA was not checked. TRBV21-1 counts as a pseudogene. This CDR3 comprises 17 residues. CDR3 bases: TGTGCCAGCAGCGATACTTCCGGGACAGAGTACTACAATGAGCAGTTCTTC. It translates to CASSDTSGTEYYNEQFF.

The chain carries TRBV2 and TRBJ2-7, with TRBD2 matching over 13 bases. This CDR3 has 17 residues. Germline loops: CDR1 SNHLY, CDR2 FYNNEI. J was trimmed by 1 base and V by 8 bases; bases with no gene match: 11. The CDR3 is CASYGTSGVTGSYEQYF. The CDR3 DNA follows: TGTGCCAGCTACGGGACTAGCGGGGTTACTGGTTCCTACGAGCAGTACTTC.

The chain carries TRBV9 and TRBJ2-7, with unresolved D. The germline gives CDR1 SGDLS, CDR2 YYNGEE. The CDR3 spans 14 residues. V was trimmed by 0 bases and J by 3 bases, leaving 10 bases between them. In nucleotides, the CDR3 is TGTGCCAGCAGCGTAGGGCAAGCGAGCTACGAGCAGTACTTC. This gives the protein CASSVGQASYEQYF.

The chain is built from TRBV7-3 and TRBJ2-4; TRBD1 matches 8 bases. The CDR3 spans 16 residues. Germline V gene sequence: CDR1 SGHTA, CDR2 FQGTGA. The trim removed 4 bases at V and 6 bases at J, leaving 11 bases unmatched. The chain's CDR3 is CASSSGQGRLGNIQYF. CDR3 coding DNA: TGTGCCAGCAGCTCCGGACAGGGAAGGTTGGGAAACATTCAGTACTTC.

The chain recombines TRBV5-6 with TRBJ2-7, with 8 bases aligning to TRBD2. CDR3 length equals 15 residues. CDR1 is SGHDT, CDR2 YYEEEE, per germline. V lost 0 bases and J lost 5; bases outside the gene matches: 7. CDR3 nucleotides: TGTGCCAGCAGCTTGGATAGACTAGCGAGGAACGAGCAGTACTTC. Translated: CASSLDRLARNEQYF.

The CDR3 loop reads CASSQRWGGTSTNEQFF. CDR3 nucleotide sequence: TGTGCCAGCAGCCAAAGATGGGGAGGGACCTCTACCAATGAGCAGTTCTTC. The chain is built from TRBV14 and TRBJ2-1; 7 nucleotides line up with TRBD2. The ends lost 2 bases at V and 6 bases at J; junction bases unmatched: 13. The CDR3 runs to 17 residues. The germline V gene has CDR1 SGHDN and CDR2 FVKESK.